These 31 T cell receptor beta chains share one sample of origin, sequenced in a study of identifying expanded T cells in peripheral blood. Profiled with immunoSEQ multiplex PCR; TCRdb holds only in-frame clones, not every one. The sample has about 90,000 clones, 75% to 90% seen once. Sequenced material: blood. Receptor source: a person aged 18-70 years in good health.

The genes are TRBV18 and TRBJ1-3; D gene uncertain. Germline V lookup: CDR1 KGHSH, CDR2 LQKENI. There are 15 residues in the CDR3. The V gene lost 1 base and the J gene lost 3 bases, with 10 bases spanning the gap. In nucleotides, the CDR3 is TGTGCCAGCTCACCACGGGGTGGCGATGGAAACACCATATATTTT. This codes for CASSPRGGDGNTIYF. The whole variable domain, filled in from reference TRBV18 and TRBJ1-3, reads NAGVMQNPRHLVRRRGQEARLRCSPMKGHSHVYWYRQLPEEGLKFMVYLQKENIIDESGMPKERFSAEFPKEGPSILRIQQVVRGDSAAYFCASSPRGGDGNTIYFGEGSWLTVV.

The chain combines TRBV23-1 with TRBJ1-5; D is possibly TRBD1 (5 bases). TRBV23-1 is known as an ORF, though its function is uncertain. V was pared by 7 bases and J by 6 bases, with 19 bases between. CDR3 length equals 15 residues. CDR3 residues: CASKPGQGEGQPQHF. The DNA for the CDR3 is TGCGCCAGCAAACCTGGGCAGGGTGAGGGTCAGCCCCAGCATTTT.

The chain combines TRBV19 with TRBJ1-6; D unclear. Germline CDR1 LNHDA, CDR2 SQIVND (reference sequence). The CDR3 contains 13 residues. V was clipped by 8 bases and J by 4 bases, with 9 bases between them. The CDR3 reads CASRDRYNSPLHF. Here the CDR3 DNA reads TGTGCCAGTCGCGATAGGTATAATTCACCCCTCCACTTT.

The chain links TRBV6-5 to TRBJ1-1, with D tentatively TRBD1 (5 bases). V was clipped by 6 bases and J by 6 bases, with 17 bases between them. The CDR3 loop spans 14 amino acids. CDR1 MNHEY and CDR2 SVGAGI come from the germline V gene. The CDR3 DNA sequence: TGTGCCAGCAGCCTAACGACCAGGGACGCTGAAGCTTTCTTT. As protein: CASSLTTRDAEAFF.

The chain carries TRBV6-5 and TRBJ2-1; D is undetermined. Trimming took off 8 bases at V and 2 bases at J, with 10 bases between the two ends. This CDR3 has 13 residues. Germline V gene data show CDR1 as MNHEY and CDR2 as SVGAGI. The CDR3 coding sequence is TGTGCCAGCTCAAGGCATCCCTACAATGAGCAGTTCTTC. Its translation: CASSRHPYNEQFF.

This chain links TRBV13 with TRBJ2-7, with 10 bases identical to TRBD1. Germline V CDR1 and CDR2: PRHDT, FYEKMQ (reference sequence). V trimming: 5 bases; J trimming: 6 bases; junction bases outside the gene matches: 10. The CDR3 length is 15 residues. The CDR3 bases are TGTGCCAGCAGCCCCACCGGGACAGGGGACCGCGAGCAGTACTTC. Translated, it gives CASSPTGTGDREQYF.

CDR3 in amino acids: CASGLAQGGVTEAFF. The CDR3, as DNA: TGTGCTAGTGGTCTCGCCCAGGGGGGAGTAACTGAAGCTTTCTTT. The V and J genes are TRBV12-5 and TRBJ1-1; TRBD1 matches 7 bases. V lost 5 bases and J lost 5; bases outside the gene matches: 11. Germline V gives CDR1 LGHNT, CDR2 FRNRAP. The CDR3 consists of 15 residues.

The chain combines TRBV4-1 with TRBJ2-1, with D perhaps matching TRBD1 (6 bases). The CDR3 totals 17 residues. Trimming left V 6 bases short and J 5 bases short, with 23 bases between. CDR1 MGHRA and CDR2 YSYEKL come from the germline V gene. CDR3 DNA: TGCGCCAGCAGACCTCTTTTCGACAGGTTCAACGACAATGAGCAGTTCTTC. Protein: CASRPLFDRFNDNEQFF.

The CDR3 bases are TGTGCCTGGAGTGTAGGCGGGCTAGTTGGCGAGCAGTTCTTC. Translated: CAWSVGGLVGEQFF. The genes are TRBV30 and TRBJ2-1, with D perhaps TRBD2 (5 bases). CDR3 length: 14 amino acids. Looked up from germline, CDR1 is GTSNPN and CDR2 is SVGIG (reference sequence). V was shortened by 0 bases and J by 10 bases, with 16 bases between the two germline ends.

The V gene is TRBV11-2, the J gene TRBJ2-7; the match to TRBD2 covers 8 bases. The CDR3 consists of 16 residues. J lost 0 bases, V lost 5 bases, and 9 bases had no gene match. The germline gives CDR1 SGHAT, CDR2 FQNNGV. The CDR3 bases are TGTGCCAGCAGCCTGACGGGCGGGAGGAGCTCCTACGAGCAGTACTTC. It encodes CASSLTGGRSSYEQYF.

The rearrangement links TRBV11-1 to TRBJ1-1; no reliable D call. Deletions cut 3 bases from V and 7 bases from J, with 18 bases between. The germline V gene has CDR1 SGHAT and CDR2 FQDESV (reference sequence). The CDR3 spans 15 residues. CDR3 protein: CASSLFGTRRVEAFF. CDR3 in DNA: TGTGCCAGCAGCTTGTTCGGCACCCGTAGGGTTGAAGCTTTCTTT. The full variable domain, its missing parts supplied by reference TRBV11-1 and TRBJ1-1, is EAEVAQSPRYKITEKSQAVAFWCDPISGHATLYWYRQILGQGPELLVQFQDESVVDDSQLPKDRFSAERLKGVDSTLKIQPAELGDSAMYLCASSLFGTRRVEAFFGQGTRLTVV.

CDR3: CASSSTGGRSGNTIYF. The CDR3 nucleotides are TGTGCCAGCAGTTCGACAGGGGGCCGCTCTGGAAACACCATATATTTT. The chain is built from TRBV6-5 and TRBJ1-3; 10 positions agree with TRBD1. The CDR3 runs to 16 residues. Germline trimming cut 4 bases from V and 0 bases from J; bases unmatched to any gene: 3. The V gene's germline CDR1 is MNHEY and CDR2 SVGAGI.

This clone was detected once. The chain couples TRBV7-6 to TRBJ1-3; 10 bases are shared with TRBD1. Germline lookup yields CDR1 SGHVS and CDR2 FNYEAQ. The CDR3 covers 17 residues. With 5 bases clipped from V and 2 bases from J, the junction kept 9 bases outside the gene matches. CDR3 coding DNA: TGTGCCAGCAGCGTCCGGAGCGGACAGGGGGCTGGAAACACCATATATTTT. As protein: CASSVRSGQGAGNTIYF. Full variable domain (missing parts from reference TRBV7-6 and TRBJ1-3): GAGVSQSPRYKVTKRGQDVALRCDPISGHVSLYWYRQALGQGPEFLTYFNYEAQQDKSGLPNDRFSAERPEGSISTLTIQRTEQRDSAMYRCASSVRSGQGAGNTIYFGEGSWLTVV.

The chain uses TRBV6-1 and TRBJ1-6; D gene unclear. Germline CDR1 and CDR2: MNHNS and SASEGT. The CDR3 runs 13 residues. Deletions cut 1 base from V and 7 bases from J, with 5 bases between. CDR3 residues: CASSEVPNSPLHF. The CDR3 coding sequence is TGTGCCAGCAGTGAAGTTCCCAATTCACCCCTCCACTTT.

The chain uses TRBV12-5 and TRBJ2-6; D is perhaps TRBD2 (5 bases). Between the trimmed V and J ends, which lost 1 base and 2 bases, there was a span of 15 bases. The CDR3 length is 18 residues. From germline, CDR1 is LGHNT and CDR2 FRNRAP. The CDR3 nucleotides are TGTGCTAGTGGTTTGGCTGGGAGACTGGAGCCTGGGGCCAACGTCCTGACTTTC. Translating it yields CASGLAGRLEPGANVLTF.

The chain links TRBV6-6 to TRBJ1-1, with D possibly TRBD1 on 5 matching bases. The length of the CDR3 is 12 residues. Germline values: CDR1 MNHNY, CDR2 SVGAGI (reference sequence). Trimming removed 4 bases at V and 10 bases at J, with 13 bases between. Written as DNA, the CDR3 is TGTGCCAGCAGTTCACGGGGGGTGGGAGCTTTCTTT. It translates to CASSSRGVGAFF.

The chain combines TRBV5-1 with TRBJ2-5, with D possibly TRBD2 on 6 matching bases. There are 13 residues in the CDR3. With 3 bases removed from V and 5 bases from J, the gap between germline ends came to 11 bases. Germline-derived CDR1 and CDR2 are SGHRS and YFSETQ. The CDR3, as DNA: TGCGCCAGCAGCTCCACTAGCAGGGAGACCCAGTACTTC. Its protein product is CASSSTSRETQYF.

This clone has only one observation. J is TRBJ1-6 and V is TRBV21-1. TRBV21-1 is listed as a pseudogene. The CDR3 runs to 16 residues. The DNA for the CDR3 is TGTGCCAGCAGCCCCGGGGGGGGCACAGTCCGATCACCCCTCCACTTT. It yields the protein CASSPGGGTVRSPLHF.

This clone was detected only a few times. The chain uses TRBV18 and TRBJ2-2, with D hard to call. The CDR3 is made up of 16 amino acids. Germline lookup yields CDR1 KGHSH and CDR2 LQKENI. V lost 6 bases and J lost 4, with 18 bases in between. The CDR3 DNA follows: TGTGCCAGCTCGCCAAACCGCCGAAAGGGCACCGGGGAGCTGTTTTTT. Its protein product is CASSPNRRKGTGELFF. Complete variable domain (other parts from reference TRBV18 and TRBJ2-2): NAGVMQNPRHLVRRRGQEARLRCSPMKGHSHVYWYRQLPEEGLKFMVYLQKENIIDESGMPKERFSAEFPKEGPSILRIQQVVRGDSAAYFCASSPNRRKGTGELFFGEGSRLTVL.

CDR3 in amino acids: CASGRGPDTQYF. As DNA, the CDR3 is TGTGCCAGCGGGAGGGGCCCAGATACGCAGTATTTT. The chain couples TRBV2 to TRBJ2-3; 7 bases match TRBD2. The CDR3 is 12 residues long. V trimming: 8 bases; J trimming: 4 bases; junction bases outside the gene matches: 3. Germline V gene lookup returns CDR1 SNHLY and CDR2 FYNNEI.

The chain joins TRBV19 to TRBJ2-1; no clear D gene. CDR1 is LNHDA, CDR2 SQIVND, per germline (reference sequence). V lost 7 bases to trimming and J lost 7 bases, with 8 bases between them. The CDR3 loop spans 11 amino acids. For the CDR3, the DNA is TGTGCCAGTATAGGGTCTAATGAGCAGTTCTTC. Translation gives CASIGSNEQFF.

This clone was observed a handful of times. The V call is TRBV7-6, the J call TRBJ2-5, with unresolved D. CDR1 is SGHVS, CDR2 FNYEAQ, per germline. V was shortened by 0 bases and J by 4 bases, with 3 bases between the two germline ends. This CDR3 comprises 12 residues. The CDR3 spells CASSLARETQYF. In nucleotides, the CDR3 is TGTGCCAGCAGCTTAGCGCGAGAGACCCAGTACTTC.

The chain joins TRBV5-4 to TRBJ1-3; 7 bases fit TRBD1. Trimming removed 9 bases from V and 1 base from J; junction bases left unmatched: 7. There are 14 residues in the CDR3. Germline assignment: CDR1 SGHNT and CDR2 YYREEE (reference sequence). CDR3 in amino acids: CAIGDSRSGNTIYF. CDR3 DNA: TGTGCCATCGGGGACAGCCGATCTGGAAACACCATATATTTT.

V usage is TRBV18 and J usage is TRBJ2-3; D possibly corresponds to TRBD2 (5 bases). V dropped 0 bases and J dropped 5 bases, with 18 bases sitting between them. Germline assignment: CDR1 KGHSH and CDR2 LQKENI. The CDR3 is 17 amino acids. The CDR3 reads CASSPPGRAGFEDTQYF. The CDR3 nucleotides are TGTGCCAGCTCACCACCAGGGAGAGCCGGTTTTGAAGATACGCAGTATTTT.

The rearrangement links TRBV2 to TRBJ1-2, with a tentative D call TRBD1 (6 bases). With 7 bases removed from V and 4 bases from J, the gap between germline ends came to 22 bases. Germline values: CDR1 SNHLY, CDR2 FYNNEI. This CDR3 has 16 amino acids. The CDR3 coding sequence is TGTGCCAGCACGGGGCCGCCGGGGGCGATCGGCTATGGCTACACCTTC. This encodes CASTGPPGAIGYGYTF.

The chain recombines TRBV29-1 with TRBJ2-7; D gene unclear. This CDR3 comprises 12 residues. V was trimmed by 2 bases and J by 0 bases, leaving 5 bases between them. Germline V gives CDR1 SQVTM, CDR2 ANQGSEA. The CDR3 is CSVELSSYEQYF. CDR3 in DNA: TGCAGCGTTGAATTAAGCTCCTACGAGCAGTACTTC.

This chain uses TRBV7-9 with TRBJ2-1; no definite D call. V was cut by 1 base and J by 3 bases, with 4 bases left in between. Germline CDR1 and CDR2: SEHNR and FQNEAQ (reference sequence). This CDR3 is built from 13 residues. CDR3 sequence (DNA): TGTGCCAGCAGCTTAGGAGACTACAATGAGCAGTTCTTC. Translating it yields CASSLGDYNEQFF.

The V and J genes are TRBV15 and TRBJ2-3; 7 nucleotides line up with TRBD2. From germline, CDR1 is LNHNV and CDR2 YYDKDF (reference sequence). The V segment lost 6 bases and the J segment 2 bases; nucleotides outside the gene matches: 5. The CDR3 extends over 14 amino acids. CDR3 in amino acids: CATSPRDYTDTQYF. CDR3 coding DNA: TGTGCCACCAGTCCCCGGGACTACACAGATACGCAGTATTTT.

This chain links TRBV5-6 with TRBJ1-1; D gene ambiguous. Per germline, CDR1 SGHDT and CDR2 YYEEEE. Between the trimmed V and J ends, which lost 4 bases and 1 base, there was a span of 8 bases. The CDR3 contains 13 residues. The chain's CDR3 is CASSRGPNTEAFF. The CDR3 DNA reads as TGTGCCAGCAGCCGAGGACCGAACACTGAAGCTTTCTTT.

The chain employs TRBV30 and TRBJ2-7, with unresolved D. CDR1 is GTSNPN, CDR2 SVGIG, per germline (reference sequence). Deletions cut 0 bases from V and 7 bases from J, with 7 bases between. The CDR3 contains 11 residues. The CDR3 spells CAWSVSGEQYF. The CDR3 DNA is TGTGCCTGGAGTGTATCCGGGGAGCAGTACTTC.

In DNA form, the CDR3 reads TGCGCCAGCAGCCAAGATCCGACAGGATACTATGGCTACACCTTC. Encoded protein: CASSQDPTGYYGYTF. The chain couples TRBV4-1 to TRBJ1-2, with a weak D call TRBD1 (6 bases). CDR3 size: 15 residues. The V and J ends lost 0 bases and 3 bases respectively, with 11 bases between them. Germline lookup yields CDR1 MGHRA and CDR2 YSYEKL.